The sequence of this T cell receptor beta chain was determined in a study of post-analysis software for immune sequencing data. Study-level findings and limits: Comparison of patients with controls showed four or five TRBV segments more frequent in patients, TRBV5-6, TRBV5-1 and TRBV20-1 among them.

Unique molecular identifiers were carried by the TCR beta cDNA libraries. T cells, roughly 0.9 to 11 million of them, yielded about half a million cDNA molecules. Using its own MiXCR run on the PCR reads, TCRdb lists one record per CDR3 protein. The data contain about 770,000 distinct CDR3 sequences, around 45% of them singletons. Germline assignment: CDR1 MGHRA and CDR2 YSYEKL. The V gene end was trimmed by 2 bases and the J gene end by 4 bases; junction bases not matched to a gene: 6. The CDR3 length is 16 residues. Of note for this clonotype: Its matching antigen is unknown.

The J gene is TRBJ2-3, the V gene TRBV4-1; TRBD2 agrees at 10 bases. The source is a girl between 5 and 17 years old with multiple sclerosis. The sample was blood. CDR3 bases: TGCGCCAGCAGCCAATCAGCGGGAGGGTTCTCAGATACGCAGTATTTT. Translated: CASSQSAGGFSDTQYF.